The source of this TCR beta chain is a study of T cell repertoires in cytomegalovirus infection. For the study at large: It was the public TCR beta signatures that indicated both CMV infection and matching HLA type. Overall study findings and caveats: Totalled public TCR beta family frequency picked out people who carried CMV plus the relevant HLA.

This clonotype was counted between two and nine times. The target antigen is unknown. TCRdb reprocessed the reads with MiXCR, giving one entry per CDR3 protein. The repertoire has 310,000 or so distinct CDR3 sequences, about 25% of them found once; the top ten carry about 15%. The CDR3 runs 15 residues. The J segment lost 2 bases and the V segment lost 0 bases, leaving 1 base of the junction unmatched. Germline CDR1 is SGHDT and CDR2 is YYEEEE. This receptor was identified in a human donor in good health (CMV status not recorded). Some clones in this sample may be carry-over from other donors' samples. Material for sequencing was PBMCs. The chain links TRBV5-6 to TRBJ2-7; 11 bases fit TRBD2. CDR3 nucleotides: TGTGCCAGCAGCTTGGGACTAGCGGGAACCTACGAGCAGTACTTC. This gives the protein CASSLGLAGTYEQYF.